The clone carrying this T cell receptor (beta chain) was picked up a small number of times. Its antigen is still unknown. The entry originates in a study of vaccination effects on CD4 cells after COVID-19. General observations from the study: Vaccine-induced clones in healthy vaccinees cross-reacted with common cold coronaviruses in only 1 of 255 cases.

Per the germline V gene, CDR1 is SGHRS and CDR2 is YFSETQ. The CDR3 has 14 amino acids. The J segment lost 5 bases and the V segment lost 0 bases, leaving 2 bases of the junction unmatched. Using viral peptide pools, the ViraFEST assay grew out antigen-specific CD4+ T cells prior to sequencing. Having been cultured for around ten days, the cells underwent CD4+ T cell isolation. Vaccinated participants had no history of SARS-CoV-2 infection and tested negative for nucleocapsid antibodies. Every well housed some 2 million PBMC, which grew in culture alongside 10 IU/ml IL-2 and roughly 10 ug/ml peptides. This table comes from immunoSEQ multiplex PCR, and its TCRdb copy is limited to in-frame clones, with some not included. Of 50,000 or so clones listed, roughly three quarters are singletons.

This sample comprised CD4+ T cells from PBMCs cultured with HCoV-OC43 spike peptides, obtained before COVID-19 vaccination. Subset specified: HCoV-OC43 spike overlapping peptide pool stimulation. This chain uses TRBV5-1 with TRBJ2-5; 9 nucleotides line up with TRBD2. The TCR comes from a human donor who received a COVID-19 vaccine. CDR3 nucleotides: TGCGCCAGCAGCTTGGAAACTAGCGGGGAGACCCAGTACTTC. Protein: CASSLETSGETQYF.